This section outlines one T cell receptor (beta chain) sequence together with its context. Its binding antigen is unknown. The sample holds no much larger clone one base away, and base qualities are not on file. Receptor libraries were prepared by the immunoSEQ multiplex PCR assay. Drawn from immuneACCESS, this table holds only the in-frame rearrangements with V and J called that TCRdb kept. Clones are partly lost; checked studies trace under half to an unresolved V gene and leave the rest unexplained. Present in this sample are about 68,000 clones, about 89% of which were seen just once. The ten largest clones represent around 0.89% of the sample. The data originate from a study of T cell changes during pregnancy in multiple sclerosis (dated by TCRdb to about 2019). Concerning the study at large: The study examined how the T cell repertoire changed over the course of pregnancy in women with multiple sclerosis.

The trim is 3 bases for V and 1 base for J, with a gap of 6 bases between the germline ends. From cysteine to phenylalanine, the CDR3 is 13 amino acids long. CDR3 DNA is the only sequence kept; it has 39 bases, read in frame from the first base. The germline V gene sets CDR1 to SGHNT and CDR2 to YENEEA. The receptor was derived from a female donor with multiple sclerosis, enrolled in a pregnancy study. The receptor chain draws on TRBV11-3 and TRBJ1-1; too little of a D gene remains to name it. The sample was peripheral blood, taken in the second trimester of pregnancy. The CDR3 is CASSLQENTEAFF. The DNA sequence is as follows: TGTGCCAGCAGCTTGCAGGAGAACACTGAAGCTTTCTTT.